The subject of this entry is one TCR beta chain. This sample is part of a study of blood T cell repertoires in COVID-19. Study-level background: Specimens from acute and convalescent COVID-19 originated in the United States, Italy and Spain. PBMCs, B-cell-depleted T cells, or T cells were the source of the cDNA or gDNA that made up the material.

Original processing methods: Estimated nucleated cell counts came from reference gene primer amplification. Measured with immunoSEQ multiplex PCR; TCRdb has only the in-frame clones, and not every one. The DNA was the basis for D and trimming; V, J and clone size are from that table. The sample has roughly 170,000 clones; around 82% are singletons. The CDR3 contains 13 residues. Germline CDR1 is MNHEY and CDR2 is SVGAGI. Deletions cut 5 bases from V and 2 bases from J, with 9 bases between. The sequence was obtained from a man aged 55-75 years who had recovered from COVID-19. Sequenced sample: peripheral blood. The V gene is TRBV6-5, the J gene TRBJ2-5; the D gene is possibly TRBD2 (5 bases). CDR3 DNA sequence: TGTGCCAGCAGTCGGGCGGGTCAAGAGACCCAGTACTTC. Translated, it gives CASSRAGQETQYF.